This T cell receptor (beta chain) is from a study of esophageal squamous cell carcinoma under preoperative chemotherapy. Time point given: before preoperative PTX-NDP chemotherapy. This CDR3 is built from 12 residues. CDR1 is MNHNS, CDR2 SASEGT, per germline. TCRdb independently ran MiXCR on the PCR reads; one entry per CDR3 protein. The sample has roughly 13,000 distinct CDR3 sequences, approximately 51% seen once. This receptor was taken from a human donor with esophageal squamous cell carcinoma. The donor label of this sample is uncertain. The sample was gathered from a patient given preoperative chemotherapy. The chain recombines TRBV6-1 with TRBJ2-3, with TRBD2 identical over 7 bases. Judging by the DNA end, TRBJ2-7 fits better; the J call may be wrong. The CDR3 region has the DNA TGTGCCAGCAGTCCCGGGGGAGGGGCGCAGTACTTC. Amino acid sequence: CASSPGGGAQYF.